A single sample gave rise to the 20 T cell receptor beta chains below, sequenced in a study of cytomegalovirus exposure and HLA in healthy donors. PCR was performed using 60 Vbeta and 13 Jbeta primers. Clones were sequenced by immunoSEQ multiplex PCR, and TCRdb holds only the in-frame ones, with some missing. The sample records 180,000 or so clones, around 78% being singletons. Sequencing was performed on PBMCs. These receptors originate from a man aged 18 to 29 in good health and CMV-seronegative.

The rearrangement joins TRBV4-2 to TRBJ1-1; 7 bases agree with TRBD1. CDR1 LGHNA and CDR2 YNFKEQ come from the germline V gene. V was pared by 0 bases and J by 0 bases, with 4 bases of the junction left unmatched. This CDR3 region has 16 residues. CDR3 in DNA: TGTGCCAGCAGCCAAGAAACAGGGGACATGAACACTGAAGCTTTCTTT. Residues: CASSQETGDMNTEAFF.

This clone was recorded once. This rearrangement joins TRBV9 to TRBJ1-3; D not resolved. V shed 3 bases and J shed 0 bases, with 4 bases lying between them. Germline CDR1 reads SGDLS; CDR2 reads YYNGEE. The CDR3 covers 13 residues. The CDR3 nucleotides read TGTGCCAGCAGCGCCAACTCTGGAAACACCATATATTTT. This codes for CASSANSGNTIYF.

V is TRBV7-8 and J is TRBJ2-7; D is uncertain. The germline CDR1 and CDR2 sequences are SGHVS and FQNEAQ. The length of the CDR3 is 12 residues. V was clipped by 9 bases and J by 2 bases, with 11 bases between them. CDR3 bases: TGTGCCAGTACTTCAAACCCCTACGAGCAGTACTTC. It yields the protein CASTSNPYEQYF.

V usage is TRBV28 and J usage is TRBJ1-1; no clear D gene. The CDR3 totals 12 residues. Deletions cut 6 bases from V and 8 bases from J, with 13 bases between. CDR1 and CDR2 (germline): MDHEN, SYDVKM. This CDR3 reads CASSQPRVEAFF. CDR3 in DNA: TGTGCCAGCAGCCAGCCCCGGGTCGAAGCTTTCTTT.

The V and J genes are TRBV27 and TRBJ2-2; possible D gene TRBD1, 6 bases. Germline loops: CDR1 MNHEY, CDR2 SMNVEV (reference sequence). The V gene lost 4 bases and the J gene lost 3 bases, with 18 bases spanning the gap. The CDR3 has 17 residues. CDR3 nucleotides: TGTGCCAGCAGTTCCGGGTGGGGGCAGGACCACACCGGGGAGCTGTTTTTT. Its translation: CASSSGWGQDHTGELFF.

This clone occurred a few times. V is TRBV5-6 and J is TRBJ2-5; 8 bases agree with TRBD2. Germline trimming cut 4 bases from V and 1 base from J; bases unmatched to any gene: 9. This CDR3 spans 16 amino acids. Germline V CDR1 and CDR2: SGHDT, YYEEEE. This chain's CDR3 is CASSVRGLASQETQYF. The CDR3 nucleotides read TGTGCCAGCAGCGTTCGTGGACTAGCCTCCCAAGAGACCCAGTACTTC.

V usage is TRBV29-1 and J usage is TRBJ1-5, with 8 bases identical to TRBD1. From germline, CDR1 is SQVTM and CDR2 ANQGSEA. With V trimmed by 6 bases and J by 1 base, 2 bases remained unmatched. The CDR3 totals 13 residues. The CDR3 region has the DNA TGCAGCGTACGGACAGGGAGCAATCAGCCCCAGCATTTT. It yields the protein CSVRTGSNQPQHF.

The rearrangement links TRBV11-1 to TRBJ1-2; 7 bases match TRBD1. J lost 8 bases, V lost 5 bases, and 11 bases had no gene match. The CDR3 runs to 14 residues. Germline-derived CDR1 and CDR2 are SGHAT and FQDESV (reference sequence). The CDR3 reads CASSRGDRAGGYTF. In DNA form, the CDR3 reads TGTGCCAGCAGCCGGGGAGACAGGGCAGGAGGCTACACCTTC.

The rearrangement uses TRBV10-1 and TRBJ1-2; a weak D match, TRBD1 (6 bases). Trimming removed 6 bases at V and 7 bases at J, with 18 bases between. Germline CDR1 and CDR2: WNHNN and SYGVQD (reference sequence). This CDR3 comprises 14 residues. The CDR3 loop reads CASSGQKLRGGYTF. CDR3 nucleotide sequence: TGCGCCAGCAGCGGACAGAAACTACGGGGTGGCTACACCTTC.

The CDR3 DNA is TGTGCCAGCAGCTTACAGGGACTGCAAGAGACCCAGTACTTC. Translated: CASSLQGLQETQYF. This chain links TRBV11-2 with TRBJ2-5, with D tentatively TRBD2 (6 bases). The CDR3 has 14 amino acids. The V and J ends lost 2 bases and 2 bases respectively, with 9 bases between them. Germline V gene sequence: CDR1 SGHAT, CDR2 FQNNGV.

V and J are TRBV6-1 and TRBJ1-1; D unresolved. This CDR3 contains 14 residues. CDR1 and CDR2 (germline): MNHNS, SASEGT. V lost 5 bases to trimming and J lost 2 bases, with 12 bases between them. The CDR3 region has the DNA TGTGCCAGCAGTTCCGCGGGTCTTAACACTGAAGCTTTCTTT. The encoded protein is CASSSAGLNTEAFF.

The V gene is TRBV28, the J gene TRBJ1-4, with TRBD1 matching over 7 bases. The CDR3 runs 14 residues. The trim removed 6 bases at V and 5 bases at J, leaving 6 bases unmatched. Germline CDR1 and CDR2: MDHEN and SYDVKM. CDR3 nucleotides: TGTGCCAGCAGCCCGGGACAGTTGAATGAAAAACTGTTTTTT. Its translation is CASSPGQLNEKLFF.

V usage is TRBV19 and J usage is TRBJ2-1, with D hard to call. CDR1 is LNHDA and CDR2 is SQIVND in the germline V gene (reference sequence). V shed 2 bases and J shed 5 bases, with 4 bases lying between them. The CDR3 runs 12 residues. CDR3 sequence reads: CASSISDNEQFF. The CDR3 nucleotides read TGTGCCAGTAGTATATCAGACAATGAGCAGTTCTTC.

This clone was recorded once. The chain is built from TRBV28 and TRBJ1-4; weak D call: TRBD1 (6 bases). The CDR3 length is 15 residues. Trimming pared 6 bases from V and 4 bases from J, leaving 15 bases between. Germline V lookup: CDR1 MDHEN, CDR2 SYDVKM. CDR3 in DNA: TGTGCCAGCAGCATCCCCCAGGGGATTAATGAAAAACTGTTTTTT. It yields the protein CASSIPQGINEKLFF.

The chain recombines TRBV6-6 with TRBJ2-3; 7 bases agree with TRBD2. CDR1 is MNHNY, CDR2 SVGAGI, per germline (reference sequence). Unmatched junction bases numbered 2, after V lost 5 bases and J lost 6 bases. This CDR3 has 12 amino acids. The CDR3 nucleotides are TGTGCCAGCAGTGTGGGGGGGGATACGCAGTATTTT. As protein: CASSVGGDTQYF.

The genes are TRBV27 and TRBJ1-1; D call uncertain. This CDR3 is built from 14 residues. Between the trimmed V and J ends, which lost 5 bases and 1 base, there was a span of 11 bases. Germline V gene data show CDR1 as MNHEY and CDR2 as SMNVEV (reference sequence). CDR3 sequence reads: CASSLRDTNTEAFF. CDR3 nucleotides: TGTGCCAGCAGTCTCCGGGATACGAACACTGAAGCTTTCTTT.

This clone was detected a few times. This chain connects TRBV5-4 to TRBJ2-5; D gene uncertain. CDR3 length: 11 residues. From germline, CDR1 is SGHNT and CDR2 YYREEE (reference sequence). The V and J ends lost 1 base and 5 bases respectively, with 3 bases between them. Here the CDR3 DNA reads TGTGCCAGCAGCTTGCGGGAGACCCAGTACTTC. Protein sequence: CASSLRETQYF.

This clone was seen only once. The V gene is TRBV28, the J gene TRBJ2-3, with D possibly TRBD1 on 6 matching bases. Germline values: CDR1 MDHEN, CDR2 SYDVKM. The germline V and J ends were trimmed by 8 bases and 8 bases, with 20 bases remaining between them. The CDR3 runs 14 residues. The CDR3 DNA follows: TGTGCCAGCGGAACTACAGGGTGGGGTGGTACGCAGTATTTT. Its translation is CASGTTGWGGTQYF.

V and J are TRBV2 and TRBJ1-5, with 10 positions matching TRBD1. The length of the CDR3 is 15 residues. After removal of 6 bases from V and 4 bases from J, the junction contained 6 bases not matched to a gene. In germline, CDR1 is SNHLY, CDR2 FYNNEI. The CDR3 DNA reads TGTGCCAGCAGGCCGGGACAGGGGAGGAATCAGCCCCAGCATTTT. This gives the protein CASRPGQGRNQPQHF.

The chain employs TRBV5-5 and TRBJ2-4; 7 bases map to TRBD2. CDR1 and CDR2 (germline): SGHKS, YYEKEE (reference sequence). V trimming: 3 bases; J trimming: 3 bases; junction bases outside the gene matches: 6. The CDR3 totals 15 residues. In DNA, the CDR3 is TGTGCCAGCAGCTGGGGGGGGACCTACAAAAACATTCAGTACTTC. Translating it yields CASSWGGTYKNIQYF.